Below are 12 T cell receptor beta chains sequenced from a single sample in a study of T cells in Graves' hyperthyroidism and ophthalmopathy (dated by TCRdb to the late 2010s). The library was built by means of multiplex PCR. Instrument used: Illumina HiSeq 2000. TCR beta CDR3 regions were amplified from RNA transcripts. A first-round RT-PCR of the TCR CDR3 used the HTBI primer set with the Qiagen OneStep RT-PCR kit. TCRdb itself trimmed the public reads at Q25 with fastp, ran MiXCR and retained productive beta chains. Here each entry gathers all rows of one CDR3 protein and keeps the most common genes and DNA. The sample table contains roughly 720,000 distinct CDR3 sequences; only one count was recorded for 17% of them. The ten largest account for roughly a sixth of the sample. Sequences were obtained from blood. All receptors derive from a man in his forties or fifties with Graves' hyperthyroidism.

This sequence joins TRBV10-1 and TRBJ2-2, with TRBD2 identical over 12 bases. This CDR3 region has 17 residues. V lost 0 bases to trimming and J lost 7 bases; unmatched junction nucleotides: 6. Germline V gene sequence: CDR1 WNHNN, CDR2 SYGVQD (reference sequence). The CDR3 region has the DNA TGCGCCAGCAGTGAGTCCGGACTAGCGGGGACTATCGGGGAGCTGTTTTTT. Translation: CASSESGLAGTIGELFF.

This clonotype was seen at least ten times. The chain employs TRBV11-2 and TRBJ2-1, with D unresolved. Germline values: CDR1 SGHAT, CDR2 FQNNGV. The length of the CDR3 is 15 residues. V was cut by 5 bases and J by 8 bases, with 19 bases left in between. CDR3 in amino acids: CASSPRLGSADEQFF. DNA of the CDR3: TGTGCCAGCAGCCCCCGCCTCGGGTCGGCGGATGAGCAGTTCTTC. Looking up the rest from reference TRBV11-2 and TRBJ2-1 gives the full variable domain: EAGVAQSPRYKIIEKRQSVAFWCNPISGHATLYWYQQILGQGPKLLIQFQNNGVVDDSQLPKDRFSAERLKGVDSTLKIQPAKLEDSAVYLCASSPRLGSADEQFFGPGTRLTVL.

This clonotype was seen at least ten times. CDR3: CAISDSDYEQYF. The CDR3 region has the DNA TGTGCCATCAGCGACAGCGATTACGAGCAGTACTTC. V usage is TRBV10-3 and J usage is TRBJ2-7; possible D gene TRBD1, 5 bases. The V end lost 6 bases, the J end lost 4 bases, and 10 bases lay between the germline ends. The germline CDR1 and CDR2 sequences are ENHRY and SYGVKD. The CDR3 consists of 12 residues.

This clonotype was recorded at least ten times. CDR3 in amino acids: CASGTYEQYF. The CDR3 bases are TGTGCCAGCGGGACCTACGAGCAGTACTTC. The V gene is TRBV2, the J gene TRBJ2-7; D gene ambiguous. Germline assignment: CDR1 SNHLY and CDR2 FYNNEI. V lost 8 bases and J 2 bases, leaving 4 bases between the germline ends. The CDR3 is 10 residues long.

This sequence joins TRBV7-9 and TRBJ1-4; no clear D. Germline loops: CDR1 SEHNR, CDR2 FQNEAQ (reference sequence). V was clipped by 8 bases and J by 0 bases, with 10 bases between them. This CDR3 is 14 amino acids long. CDR3 region: CASGRAATNEKLFF. CDR3 coding DNA: TGTGCCAGCGGGAGGGCAGCAACTAATGAAAAACTGTTTTTT. The variable domain in full, with the rest retrieved from reference TRBV7-9 and TRBJ1-4, is DTGVSQNPRHKITKRGQNVTFRCDPISEHNRLYWYRQTLGQGPEFLTYFQNEAQLEKSRLLSDRFSAERPKGSFSTLEIQRTEQGDSAMYLCASGRAATNEKLFFGSGTQLSVL.

The chain links TRBV7-9 to TRBJ1-2; 9 nucleotides align to TRBD1. Trimming took 0 bases from V and 6 from J; bases not matched to a gene: 2. This CDR3 region has 14 residues. Germline CDR1 SEHNR, CDR2 FQNEAQ (reference sequence). Written as DNA, the CDR3 is TGTGCCAGCAGCTTAGCGACAGGGGGAGATGGCTACACCTTC. Its translation: CASSLATGGDGYTF.

This clonotype was counted many times. The chain is built from TRBV10-3 and TRBJ2-1, with no clear D. V was pared by 0 bases and J by 10 bases, with 10 bases between. The length of the CDR3 is 13 residues. Germline V gene lookup returns CDR1 ENHRY and CDR2 SYGVKD. The CDR3 DNA follows: TGTGCCATCAGTGAGTCGACCGTCCGGGAGCAGTTCTTC. Encoded protein: CAISESTVREQFF.

V and J are TRBV7-9 and TRBJ2-1; the D is unclear. Germline assignment: CDR1 SEHNR and CDR2 FQNEAQ (reference sequence). Trimming removed 5 bases at V and 8 bases at J, with 13 bases between. The CDR3 spans 13 residues. CDR3 residues: CASSTNFRDEQFF. CDR3 nucleotides: TGTGCCAGCAGCACCAATTTCCGGGATGAGCAGTTCTTC. Full variable domain (rest looked up from reference TRBV7-9 and TRBJ2-1): DTGVSQNPRHKITKRGQNVTFRCDPISEHNRLYWYRQTLGQGPEFLTYFQNEAQLEKSRLLSDRFSAERPKGSFSTLEIQRTEQGDSAMYLCASSTNFRDEQFFGPGTRLTVL.

As for this clonotype: Sequence at one end of the junction differs from germline and may be a read error. V gene TRBV20-1 combines with J gene TRBJ2-1; TRBD2 agrees at 8 bases. The CDR3 totals 16 residues. Germline loops: CDR1 DFQATT, CDR2 SNEGSKA (reference sequence). This chain's CDR3 is CSARPYRAGVDNEKFF. The CDR3 DNA is TGCAGTGCTAGACCGTATAGAGCGGGAGTAGACAATGAGAAGTTCTTC.

This chain uses TRBV10-3 with TRBJ2-1; D is unclear. CDR3 size: 13 residues. Trimming took off 4 bases at V and 5 bases at J, with 9 bases between the two ends. CDR1 ENHRY and CDR2 SYGVKD come from the germline V gene. The CDR3 DNA follows: TGTGCCATCAGTGTATTAGGAAACAATGAGCAGTTCTTC. Protein: CAISVLGNNEQFF.

This clonotype was counted ten times or more. CDR3 DNA sequence: TGTGCCAGCTCACCCCTGACAGGGAAGATTTACAATGAGCAGTTCTTC. As protein: CASSPLTGKIYNEQFF. This chain connects TRBV18 to TRBJ2-1, with 7 nucleotides matching TRBD1. The germline CDR1 and CDR2 sequences are KGHSH and LQKENI. With 3 bases clipped from V and 4 bases from J, the junction kept 9 bases outside the gene matches. There are 16 residues in the CDR3.

The V call is TRBV19, the J call TRBJ2-1; TRBD1 matches 7 bases. Trimming cost V 7 bases and J 9 bases; bases outside gene matches: 15. The CDR3 has 15 residues. Germline V CDR1 and CDR2: LNHDA, SQIVND (reference sequence). The CDR3 nucleotides are TGTGCCAGTACCGACAGGGATGCTTACGATACTGAGCAGTTCTTC. Translating it yields CASTDRDAYDTEQFF.